This TCR beta chain was sequenced for a study of neurological immune-mediated disorders. Study outcomes and limitations: TCR clonal expansion peaked in HTLV-1-associated myelopathy patients and was lowest in multiple sclerosis patients.

The making of cDNA relied on 5'RACE with 10-nucleotide random UMIs. TCRdb fed the 5' RACE reads into MiXCR, producing one record per CDR3 protein. The sample has some 48,000 distinct CDR3 sequences, less than 15% seen once. This clonotype occurred many times. Its antigen is undetermined. Time point in this sample: longitudinal time-point 2. The unsorted libraries were produced from 2 million PBMCs held at -80 C. The germline CDR1 and CDR2 sequences are SNHLY and FYNNEI. With 3 bases removed from V and 2 bases from J, the gap between germline ends came to 10 bases. The CDR3 has 14 amino acids. The chain couples TRBV2 to TRBJ1-2; the D is unclear. Specimen: PBMCs. The clonotype originates from a male donor with HTLV-1-associated myelopathy (HAM/TSP). CDR3 amino acids: CASSDLGINYGYTF. The DNA of the CDR3 is TGTGCCAGCAGTGACCTCGGGATAAACTATGGCTACACCTTC.